Below, 5 T cell receptor beta chains from the same sample are listed, as sequenced in a study of OX40 agonist ivuxolimab in advanced cancers. Sequencing was performed with immunoSEQ multiplex PCR; in TCRdb, only in-frame clones are kept and a portion is missing. The table includes some 66,000 clones, over 60% detected once. The sample here was CD4+ or CD8+ T cells sorted from blood, taken in a trial of the OX40 agonist ivuxolimab. The source of these receptors is an adult with an advanced solid tumor such as melanoma, head and neck, liver or kidney cancer.

V usage is TRBV5-4 and J usage is TRBJ2-7; 9 bases are shared with TRBD1. V dropped 3 bases and J dropped 4; count of bases not matched to a gene: 8. CDR1 is SGHNT and CDR2 is YYREEE in the germline V gene (reference sequence). The CDR3 is made up of 15 amino acids. CDR3 DNA: TGTGCCAGCAGCTCTTTTGGGACAGGGAAGTACGAGCAGTACTTC. The encoded protein is CASSSFGTGKYEQYF.

The chain is built from TRBV5-1 and TRBJ2-1; 14 bases are shared with TRBD2. The CDR3 sequence is 16 residues long. J gave up 9 bases and V 4 bases, and 9 bases lay outside the gene matches. Germline loops: CDR1 SGHRS, CDR2 YFSETQ. The DNA of the CDR3 is TGCGCCAGCAGCAGGGGACTAGCGGGAGAGGCTAGTGAGCAGTTCTTC. It encodes CASSRGLAGEASEQFF.

The chain combines TRBV4-1 with TRBJ2-7; D is possibly TRBD2 (7 bases). The CDR3 sequence is 16 residues long. CDR1 MGHRA and CDR2 YSYEKL come from the germline V gene. The V end was cut by 0 bases, the J end by 4 bases, with 16 bases between. The CDR3 loop reads CASSQDLGGAPYEQYF. The CDR3 DNA reads as TGCGCCAGCAGCCAAGATTTGGGGGGGGCACCTTACGAGCAGTACTTC.

There are many counts of this clone. This rearrangement joins TRBV10-1 to TRBJ2-7; possible D gene TRBD1, 6 bases. The CDR3 is made up of 15 amino acids. The germline gives CDR1 WNHNN, CDR2 SYGVQD (reference sequence). Between the trimmed V and J ends, which lost 2 bases and 3 bases, there was a span of 14 bases. Written as DNA, the CDR3 is TGCGCCAGCAGTGAGGGACAGTCAAGAAGCTACGAGCAGTACTTC. Protein product: CASSEGQSRSYEQYF.

This clone was picked up a small number of times. V and J are TRBV30 and TRBJ2-7; D is undetermined. Germline loops: CDR1 GTSNPN, CDR2 SVGIG (reference sequence). This CDR3 spans 13 amino acids. The germline V and J ends were trimmed by 3 bases and 6 bases, with 15 bases remaining between them. This CDR3 reads CAWSLTREGEQYF. For the CDR3, the DNA is TGTGCCTGGAGCCTGACAAGGGAAGGCGAGCAGTACTTC.